This T cell receptor (beta chain) was found in a study of blood T cells in healthy people across ages. Study outcomes and limitations: Higher naive T cell percentage went strongly together with higher TCR beta diversity. Researchers judged that diversity estimates from one million T cells fell short of true values.

Using a J-beta primer mix together with a sample-barcoded 5' primer, a second PCR was run for about 6 to 11 cycles. TCRdb reprocessed the 5' RACE reads with MiXCR, giving one entry per CDR3 protein. The sample holds approximately 810,000 distinct CDR3 sequences, 29% seen once. This clonotype turned up a few times. Its antigen is unknown. It was around 10 milliliters of peripheral blood that were drawn from each donor. Germline values: CDR1 DFQATT, CDR2 SNEGSKA (reference sequence). V was trimmed by 3 bases and J by 0 bases, leaving 8 bases between them. The CDR3 loop spans 13 amino acids. The rearrangement joins TRBV20-1 to TRBJ1-1; possible D gene TRBD1, 5 bases. The sequencing input was blood. This receptor was taken from a woman of 80 years or more in good health. The CDR3 sequence: CSASGTLNTEAFF. DNA of the CDR3: TGCAGTGCTAGCGGGACCTTGAACACTGAAGCTTTCTTT.